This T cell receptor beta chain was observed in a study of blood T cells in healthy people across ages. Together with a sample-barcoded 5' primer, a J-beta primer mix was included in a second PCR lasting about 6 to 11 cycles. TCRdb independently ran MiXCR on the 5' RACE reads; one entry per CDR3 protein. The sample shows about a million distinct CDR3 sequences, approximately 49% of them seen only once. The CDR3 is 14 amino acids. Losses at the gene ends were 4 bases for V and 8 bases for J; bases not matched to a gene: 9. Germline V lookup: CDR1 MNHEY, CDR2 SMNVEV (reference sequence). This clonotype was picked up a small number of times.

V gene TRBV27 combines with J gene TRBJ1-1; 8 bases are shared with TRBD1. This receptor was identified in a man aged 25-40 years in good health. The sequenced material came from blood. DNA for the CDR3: TGTGCCAGCAGTTCAGATTCAGGACAGGGCGAAGCTTTCTTT. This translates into CASSSDSGQGEAFF.